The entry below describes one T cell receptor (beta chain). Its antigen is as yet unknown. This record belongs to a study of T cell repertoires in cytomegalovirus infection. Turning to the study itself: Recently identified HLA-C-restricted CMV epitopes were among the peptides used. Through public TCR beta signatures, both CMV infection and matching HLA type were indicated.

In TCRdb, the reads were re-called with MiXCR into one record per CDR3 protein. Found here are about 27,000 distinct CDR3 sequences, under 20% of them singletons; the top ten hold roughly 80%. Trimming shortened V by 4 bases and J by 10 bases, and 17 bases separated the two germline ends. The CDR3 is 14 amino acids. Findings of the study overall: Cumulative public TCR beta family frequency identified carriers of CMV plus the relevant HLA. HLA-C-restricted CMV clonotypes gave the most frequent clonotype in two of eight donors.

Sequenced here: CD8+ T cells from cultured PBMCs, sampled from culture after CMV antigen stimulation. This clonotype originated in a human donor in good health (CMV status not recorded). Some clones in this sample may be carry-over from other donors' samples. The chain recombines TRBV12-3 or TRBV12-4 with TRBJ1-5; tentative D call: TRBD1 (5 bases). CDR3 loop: CASSSSSGFGPQHF. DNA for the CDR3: TGTGCCAGCAGTTCATCTTCAGGGTTTGGACCCCAGCATTTT.